These 9 T cell receptor beta chains share one sample of origin, sequenced in a study of cytomegalovirus exposure and HLA in healthy donors. Both 60 Vbeta primers and 13 Jbeta primers went into the PCR. Profiled with immunoSEQ multiplex PCR; TCRdb holds only in-frame clones, not every one. The data hold about 190,000 clones, with roughly 77% observed a single time. Sequenced input: PBMCs. These receptors were obtained from a man aged 40-49 years in good health and CMV-seropositive.

V and J are TRBV5-6 and TRBJ2-5; TRBD2 is a possible D gene (6 bases). TRBJ2-7 matches the DNA end more closely, so the J call is doubtful. The CDR3 is made up of 13 amino acids. Germline V gene data show CDR1 as SGHDT and CDR2 as YYEEEE. The CDR3 DNA sequence: TGTGCCAGCAGCCTGGCGGGGTCCTACGAGCAGTACTTC. It codes for CASSLAGSYEQYF.

V and J are TRBV19 and TRBJ2-7, with TRBD1 matching over 8 bases. V was clipped by 5 bases and J by 2 bases; unmatched bases: 5. The CDR3 runs 14 residues. Germline V lookup: CDR1 LNHDA, CDR2 SQIVND (reference sequence). CDR3 in DNA: TGTGCCAGTAGTTCCGGGACAGGCGCCTACGAGCAGTACTTC. Translation: CASSSGTGAYEQYF.

The V call is TRBV5-4, the J call TRBJ2-1, with 7 nucleotides matching TRBD1. V was clipped by 0 bases and J by 9 bases; unmatched bases: 12. CDR1 and CDR2 from the germline V gene are SGHNT and YYREEE (reference sequence). The CDR3 has 16 amino acids. The CDR3 here is CASSLARDRLLSEQFF. CDR3 sequence (DNA): TGTGCCAGCAGCTTGGCCCGGGACAGACTACTCAGTGAGCAGTTCTTC. Full variable domain (remainder filled in from reference TRBV5-4 and TRBJ2-1): ETGVTQSPTHLIKTRGQQVTLRCSSQSGHNTVSWYQQALGQGPQFIFQYYREEENGRGNFPPRFSGLQFPNYSSELNVNALELDDSALYLCASSLARDRLLSEQFFGPGTRLTVL.

V and J are TRBV6-1 and TRBJ1-4; the D is unclear. V shed 3 bases and J shed 8 bases, with 7 bases lying between them. This CDR3 contains 12 residues. Per the germline V gene, CDR1 is MNHNS and CDR2 is SASEGT. CDR3: CASSDRGEKLFF. The CDR3 region has the DNA TGTGCCAGCAGTGATCGTGGCGAAAAACTGTTTTTT.

The chain couples TRBV19 to TRBJ2-1; D ambiguous. The CDR3 has 16 residues. The germline CDR1 and CDR2 sequences are LNHDA and SQIVND (reference sequence). The V and J ends lost 1 base and 0 bases respectively, with 10 bases between them. Here the CDR3 DNA reads TGTGCCAGTAGTATAGGGGCCGATGTCTCCTACAATGAGCAGTTCTTC. Translation gives CASSIGADVSYNEQFF.

V usage is TRBV29-1 and J usage is TRBJ1-2; 9 positions agree with TRBD1. Unmatched junction bases numbered 11, after V lost 5 bases and J lost 4 bases. CDR1 is SQVTM, CDR2 ANQGSEA, per germline. This CDR3 comprises 15 residues. The CDR3, as DNA: TGCAGCGTTAGAGGGACAGGGAACTTCGGCTATGGCTACACCTTC. Its protein product is CSVRGTGNFGYGYTF.

The V call is TRBV18, the J call TRBJ2-7, with 15 bases aligning to TRBD2. The CDR3 has 18 residues. CDR1 is KGHSH and CDR2 is LQKENI in the germline V gene. J gave up 6 bases and V 4 bases, and 13 bases lay outside the gene matches. In nucleotides, the CDR3 is TGTGCCAGCTCACTCGGGACTAGCGGGAGGAGGGGCCCTGGCGAGCAGTACTTC. Translated: CASSLGTSGRRGPGEQYF.

This clone has only a few counts. The chain is built from TRBV5-4 and TRBJ2-5, with 10 bases fitting TRBD2. The CDR3 consists of 16 residues. Trimming at V came to 4 bases and at J to 5 bases, leaving 11 bases not matched to a gene. Germline lookup yields CDR1 SGHNT and CDR2 YYREEE (reference sequence). CDR3 protein: CASSPGGAGGLETQYF. The CDR3 DNA reads as TGTGCCAGCAGCCCGGGTGGAGCGGGGGGGCTTGAGACCCAGTACTTC.

This rearrangement joins TRBV30 to TRBJ2-5, with D possibly TRBD1 on 6 matching bases. Per germline, CDR1 GTSNPN and CDR2 SVGIG (reference sequence). This CDR3 is 13 amino acids long. The V end was cut by 3 bases, the J end by 7 bases, with 15 bases between. Here the CDR3 reads CAWSLGEGGTQYF. The CDR3 bases are TGTGCCTGGAGCCTTGGCGAAGGGGGGACCCAGTACTTC.